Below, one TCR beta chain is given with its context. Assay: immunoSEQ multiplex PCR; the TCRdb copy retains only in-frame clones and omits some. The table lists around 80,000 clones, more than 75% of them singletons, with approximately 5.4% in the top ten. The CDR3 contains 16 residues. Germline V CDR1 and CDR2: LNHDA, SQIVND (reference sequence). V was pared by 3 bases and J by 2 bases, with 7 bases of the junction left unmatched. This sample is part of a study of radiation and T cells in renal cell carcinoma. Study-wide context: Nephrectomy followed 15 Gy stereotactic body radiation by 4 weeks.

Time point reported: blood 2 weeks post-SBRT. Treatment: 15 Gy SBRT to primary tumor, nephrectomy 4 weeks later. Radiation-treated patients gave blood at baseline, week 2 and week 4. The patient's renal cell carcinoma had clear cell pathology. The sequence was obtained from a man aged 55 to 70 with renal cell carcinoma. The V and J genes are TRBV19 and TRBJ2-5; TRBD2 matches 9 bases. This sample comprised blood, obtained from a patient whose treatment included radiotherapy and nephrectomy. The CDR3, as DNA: TGTGCCAGTAGTATGGCCACTAGCGGGCCACAAGAGACCCAGTACTTC. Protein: CASSMATSGPQETQYF.